These 17 T cell receptor beta chains came from one sample sequenced in a study of T cell changes during pregnancy in multiple sclerosis. Assay: immunoSEQ multiplex PCR; the TCRdb copy retains only in-frame clones and omits some. The top ten clones hold roughly 0.34% of a sample with roughly 49,000 clones, approximately 90% of them seen once. Sequences were derived from CD4+ T cells from peripheral blood mononuclear cells, sampled in the second trimester of pregnancy. These receptors all stem from a female donor in good health, enrolled as a control in a pregnancy study.

The chain links TRBV12-5 to TRBJ1-2; D is perhaps TRBD1 (5 bases). Between the trimmed V and J ends, which lost 5 bases and 4 bases, there was a span of 20 bases. Germline CDR1 reads LGHNT; CDR2 reads FRNRAP. The CDR3 consists of 16 residues. This chain's CDR3 is CASGPSPGGRIYGYTF. For the CDR3, the DNA is TGTGCTAGTGGTCCCTCACCCGGGGGAAGGATCTATGGCTACACCTTC.

The DNA for the CDR3 is TGTGCCAGCAGCTTTTTTAGCGGGGGGCGAATGGATACGCAGTATTTT. Translation gives CASSFFSGGRMDTQYF. The chain is built from TRBV7-3 and TRBJ2-3; 10 bases match TRBD2. The CDR3 has 16 residues. V was pared by 3 bases and J by 6 bases, with 9 bases of the junction left unmatched. CDR1 is SGHTA, CDR2 FQGTGA, per germline.

The chain's CDR3 is CASSPSGGETPLHF. As DNA, the CDR3 is TGTGCCAGCTCACCATCAGGGGGCGAAACCCCCCTCCACTTT. This chain connects TRBV18 to TRBJ1-6, with 8 positions matching TRBD1. This CDR3 comprises 14 residues. With V trimmed by 2 bases and J by 13 bases, 7 bases remained unmatched. CDR1 is KGHSH and CDR2 is LQKENI in the germline V gene.

The CDR3 sequence is CASSVGGTELFF. The CDR3 region has the DNA TGTGCCAGCAGTGTCGGGGGGACGGAACTGTTTTTT. The chain has TRBV2 and TRBJ1-4; D possibly corresponds to TRBD1 (5 bases). Germline assignment: CDR1 SNHLY and CDR2 FYNNEI. The length of the CDR3 is 12 residues. With 4 bases removed from V and 12 bases from J, the gap between germline ends came to 12 bases.

As regards this clone: One junction end does not reproduce the germline sequence, and a read error may be involved. Other DNA variants within this sample encode the same CDR3. J is TRBJ2-5 and V is TRBV30; 7 bases are shared with TRBD2. CDR3 length: 14 residues. Germline CDR1 is GTSNPN and CDR2 is SVGIG (reference sequence). In DNA form, the CDR3 reads TGTGCCTGGAGTGAGCTAGCGGACCAAGGGACCCAGTACTTC. Translated, it gives CAWSELADQGTQYF.

The gene calls are TRBV5-1 and TRBJ1-3; 10 bases agree with TRBD1. V trimming: 4 bases; J trimming: 1 base; junction bases outside the gene matches: 14. Germline V lookup: CDR1 SGHRS, CDR2 YFSETQ. The CDR3 runs to 19 residues. DNA of the CDR3: TGCGCCAGCAGCCCGCCTCCCGGGACAGGGGCGATTTCTGGAAACACCATATATTTT. The encoded protein is CASSPPPGTGAISGNTIYF.

A single count supports this clone. CDR3: CASSLDRLNTEAFF. For the CDR3, the DNA is TGTGCCAGCTCACTAGACAGACTGAACACTGAAGCTTTCTTT. This chain links TRBV18 with TRBJ1-1; a possible D gene is TRBD1 (5 bases). There are 14 residues in the CDR3. Germline lookup yields CDR1 KGHSH and CDR2 LQKENI. Deletions cut 4 bases from V and 0 bases from J, with 9 bases between.

The chain is built from TRBV4-3 and TRBJ2-3; a weak D match, TRBD1 (6 bases). Trimming took off 8 bases at V and 6 bases at J, with 15 bases between the two ends. Germline V gives CDR1 LGHNA, CDR2 YSLEER. The CDR3 is made up of 13 amino acids. CDR3 sequence reads: CASAFTGSDTQYF. CDR3 in DNA: TGCGCCAGCGCATTCACAGGGTCCGATACGCAGTATTTT.

This clone was picked up one time. The V call is TRBV5-1, the J call TRBJ2-2; TRBD1 matches 10 bases. CDR3 length equals 15 residues. V trimming: 4 bases; J trimming: 3 bases; junction bases outside the gene matches: 3. CDR1 is SGHRS and CDR2 is YFSETQ in the germline V gene. The CDR3 sequence: CASSHGTGDTGELFF. The DNA for the CDR3 is TGCGCCAGCAGCCACGGGACAGGGGACACCGGGGAGCTGTTTTTT.

V is TRBV5-1 and J is TRBJ1-2, with a weak D call TRBD1 (5 bases). V was shortened by 4 bases and J by 2 bases, with 12 bases between the two germline ends. The V gene's germline CDR1 is SGHRS and CDR2 YFSETQ. This CDR3 comprises 14 residues. CDR3 nucleotide sequence: TGCGCCAGCAGCCCGGTGGGGGGAAACTATGGCTACACCTTC. Translation: CASSPVGGNYGYTF.

This clone has a single count. The chain employs TRBV6-1 and TRBJ1-5; D is undetermined. Trimming removed 6 bases at V and 1 base at J, with 13 bases between. The CDR3 has 15 amino acids. Germline assignment: CDR1 MNHNS and CDR2 SASEGT. The CDR3 DNA follows: TGTGCCAGCAGCATAACAGAGTTCAGCAATCAGCCCCAGCATTTT. Amino acid sequence: CASSITEFSNQPQHF.

The rearrangement links TRBV29-1 to TRBJ2-5, with D tentatively TRBD1 (6 bases). This CDR3 spans 14 amino acids. Between the trimmed V and J ends, which lost 4 bases and 5 bases, there was a span of 17 bases. Germline CDR1 SQVTM, CDR2 ANQGSEA. CDR3 protein: CSVAVAGVGETQYF. The CDR3 coding sequence is TGCAGCGTTGCCGTCGCAGGGGTTGGGGAGACCCAGTACTTC.

This chain joins TRBV6-5 and TRBJ2-7, with 10 bases matching TRBD1. V trimming: 5 bases; J trimming: 4 bases; junction bases outside the gene matches: 2. In germline, CDR1 is MNHEY, CDR2 SVGAGI. The CDR3 contains 13 residues. CDR3: CASSQGQGYEQYF. In DNA, the CDR3 is TGTGCCAGCAGTCAGGGACAGGGGTACGAGCAGTACTTC.

The chain couples TRBV2 to TRBJ1-6; 10 bases fit TRBD1. Trimming took 6 bases from V and 3 from J; bases not matched to a gene: 11. The germline CDR1 and CDR2 sequences are SNHLY and FYNNEI. The CDR3 consists of 18 residues. The CDR3 nucleotides are TGTGCCAGCAGAGGGGACAGGGGCCCCTACCGCTATAATTCACCCCTCCACTTT. It codes for CASRGDRGPYRYNSPLHF.

The gene calls are TRBV7-3 and TRBJ1-1; maybe TRBD1 (5 bases). Trimming left V 0 bases short and J 1 base short, with 6 bases between. CDR1 is SGHTA and CDR2 is FQGTGA in the germline V gene. The CDR3 consists of 14 residues. The CDR3 DNA sequence: TGTGCCAGCAGCTTAACAGGGGCGAACACTGAAGCTTTCTTT. Its protein is CASSLTGANTEAFF.

V and J are TRBV27 and TRBJ1-2; perhaps TRBD1 as D (5 bases). The CDR3 is 15 residues long. Germline CDR1 and CDR2: MNHEY and SMNVEV (reference sequence). The V gene lost 5 bases and the J gene lost 1 base, with 14 bases spanning the gap. CDR3 DNA sequence: TGTGCCAGCAGTCTTGGGCAGGGAGGTAACTATGGCTACACCTTC. Translation gives CASSLGQGGNYGYTF.

The V call is TRBV2, the J call TRBJ1-1, with D hard to call. Germline assignment: CDR1 SNHLY and CDR2 FYNNEI. The CDR3 is 14 residues long. The ends were cut back, 9 bases at V and 0 bases at J, with 14 bases in the middle. CDR3 region: CASESGELNTEAFF. The CDR3 region has the DNA TGTGCCAGTGAATCAGGTGAGCTGAACACTGAAGCTTTCTTT.